The rows below give T cell receptor beta chains drawn from one sample of a study of early T cells in non-severe SARS-CoV-2 infection. TCRdb independently ran MiXCR on the 5' RACE reads; one entry per CDR3 protein. Of about 100,000 distinct CDR3 sequences listed, roughly an eighth were seen once; the top ten hold around 2.4%. The sequenced sample was whole blood. The receptors were gathered from an adult who was a healthcare worker with PCR-confirmed SARS-CoV-2 infection or an uninfected control (not recorded which). Each CDR3 is given with its conserved first and last residue. The order of the fields is CDR3 length, V gene, CDR3 protein.

length: 16
V: TRBV20-1
CDR3: CSAREPQGTGANVLTF

length: 14
V: TRBV29-1
CDR3: CSVAGTGINYGYTF

length: 13
V: TRBV29-1
CDR3: CSVLGRHYNEQFF

length: 16
V: TRBV7-9
CDR3: CASSRPWDRGSHEQYF

length: 17
V: TRBV18
CDR3: CASSLGLSSGHPEKLFF

length: 14
V: TRBV14
CDR3: CASSQDRVSYEQYF

length: 15
V: TRBV7-8
CDR3: CASSLIRTGNYGYTF

length: 18
V: TRBV5-6
CDR3: CASSSGAAGTTNTGELFF

length: 17
V: TRBV12-3/TRBV12-4
CDR3: CASNLVFGSSYNSPLHF

length: 10
V: TRBV28
CDR3: CASRRNTIYF

length: 11
V: TRBV29-1
CDR3: CSVGENEKLFF

length: 11
V: TRBV29-1
CDR3: CSVGQGIQAFF

length: 15
V: TRBV7-2
CDR3: CASSLVYSSTDTQYF

length: 17
V: TRBV15
CDR3: CATSRDLEGFSYNEQFF

length: 16
V: TRBV7-2
CDR3: CASSIRSGGAADTQYF

length: 15
V: TRBV28
CDR3: CASSSAGGPTDTQYF

length: 14
V: TRBV10-3
CDR3: CAISESPRNYGYTF

length: 18
V: TRBV4-1
CDR3: CASSQRTGGAGINYGYTF

length: 16
V: TRBV7-9
CDR3: CASSSTLGLAGRGQFF

length: 16
V: TRBV5-8
CDR3: CASSAGVGHKNTEAFF

length: 14
V: TRBV28
CDR3: CASSSQGDNEKLFF

length: 14
V: TRBV5-1
CDR3: CASTGQPNTGELFF

length: 11
V: TRBV6-2/TRBV6-3
CDR3: CASRANTEAFF

length: 15
V: TRBV6-2/TRBV6-3
CDR3: CASSYGETGVNEQFF

length: 14
V: TRBV7-9
CDR3: CASSRDRGNYGYTF

length: 13
V: TRBV9
CDR3: CASSSGPRDTQYF

length: 14
V: TRBV28
CDR3: CASTPDRVGDEQFF

length: 15
V: TRBV12-3/TRBV12-4
CDR3: CASSSMGGPGGELFF

length: 15
V: TRBV12-3/TRBV12-4
CDR3: CASSPRDRGYYEQYF

length: 15
V: TRBV7-6
CDR3: CASSEGFSNTGELFF

length: 17
V: TRBV10-1
CDR3: CASTGPLRTGVPNEQFF

length: 18
V: TRBV24-1
CDR3: CATSDPGTLFPYTGELFF

length: 16
V: TRBV2
CDR3: CASSSRTLNLYNEQFF

length: 10
V: TRBV29-1
CDR3: CSVAGAEQYF

length: 15
V: TRBV5-1
CDR3: CASSLVKSSYNEQFF

length: 15
V: TRBV7-9
CDR3: CASSLVAGANSPLHF

length: 14
V: TRBV3-1
CDR3: CASSPLGGSDTQYF

length: 13
V: TRBV20-1
CDR3: CSATTANNYGYTF

length: 14
V: TRBV11-2
CDR3: CASSSTPQGNEQFF

length: 11
V: TRBV3-1
CDR3: CASSQLYEQYF

length: 16
V: TRBV5-1
CDR3: CASSLADRSSYNEQFF

length: 14
V: TRBV29-1
CDR3: CSVVSWSGGNEQYF